The rows below give T cell receptor beta chains drawn from one sample of a study of radiotherapy plus CTLA-4 blockade in lung cancer. TCRdb's copy holds only in-frame clones and misses some; the assay was immunoSEQ multiplex PCR. The sample shows some 73,000 clones, 70% to 85% of them seen only once. The starting material was peripheral blood, obtained from a patient treated with radiotherapy plus ipilimumab. Source of these receptors: a human donor with non-small cell lung cancer whose response to radiotherapy plus ipilimumab could not be evaluated. The CDR3 runs from the conserved cysteine through the conserved F or W. The order of the fields is D gene, V gene, clone size, J gene, CDR3 DNA, CDR3 protein. The D gene is left open where the match is weak. The size field is filled for only some rows; it gives once, few, many or a size class.

D gene: TRBD1
V gene: TRBV4-2
clone size: once
J gene: TRBJ1-5
CDR3 DNA: TGTGCCAGCAGCCCCGACAGGGGCAATCAGCCCCAGCATTTT
CDR3 protein: CASSPDRGNQPQHF

D gene: NA
V gene: TRBV6-1
clone size: once
J gene: TRBJ1-5
CDR3 DNA: TGTGCCAGCAGTGAACAGGGTTCAACCCAGCATTTT
CDR3 protein: CASSEQGSTQHF

D gene: TRBD1
V gene: TRBV30
clone size: NA
J gene: TRBJ2-7
CDR3 DNA: TGTGCCTGGGGGCCGGGGACAGGGCTCTACGAGCAGTACTTC
CDR3 protein: CAWGPGTGLYEQYF

D gene: NA
V gene: TRBV18
clone size: NA
J gene: TRBJ1-1
CDR3 DNA: TGTGCCAGCTCACCAGATCAGACTAACACTGAAGCTTTCTTT
CDR3 protein: CASSPDQTNTEAFF

D gene: NA
V gene: TRBV19
clone size: few
J gene: TRBJ1-1
CDR3 DNA: TGTGCCAGTAGGGATACAGTGAACACTGAAGCTTTCTTT
CDR3 protein: CASRDTVNTEAFF

D gene: NA
V gene: TRBV28
clone size: NA
J gene: TRBJ2-7
CDR3 DNA: TGTGCCAGCAGCAGACTCTGGCGGGGCTCCTACGAGCAGTACTTC
CDR3 protein: CASSRLWRGSYEQYF

D gene: TRBD1
V gene: TRBV5-1
clone size: NA
J gene: TRBJ1-2
CDR3 DNA: TGCGCCAGCAGCCCGGGCGCGTGGGACAGGGGGGAAGGCTACACCTTC
CDR3 protein: CASSPGAWDRGEGYTF

D gene: NA
V gene: TRBV5-1
clone size: NA
J gene: TRBJ2-1
CDR3 DNA: TGCGCCAGCAGCTACGACCGAGGGTACAATGAGCAGTTCTTC
CDR3 protein: CASSYDRGYNEQFF

D gene: NA
V gene: TRBV5-1
clone size: NA
J gene: TRBJ1-3
CDR3 DNA: TGCGCCAGCAGCTTCCAGGGAATCTCTGGAAACACCATATATTTT
CDR3 protein: CASSFQGISGNTIYF

D gene: NA
V gene: TRBV10-3
clone size: few
J gene: TRBJ1-1
CDR3 DNA: TGTGCCATCAGTGGAGACAGTAACACTGAAGCTTTCTTT
CDR3 protein: CAISGDSNTEAFF

D gene: TRBD2
V gene: TRBV12-5
clone size: NA
J gene: TRBJ2-7
CDR3 DNA: TGTGCTAGTGGTTACGACGCTAGCGGGAGTCCCTACGAGCAGTACTTC
CDR3 protein: CASGYDASGSPYEQYF

D gene: NA
V gene: TRBV5-1
clone size: NA
J gene: TRBJ2-3
CDR3 DNA: TGCGCCAGCAGCTCCGAGGGTTGGGGCACAGATACGCAGTATTTT
CDR3 protein: CASSSEGWGTDTQYF

D gene: NA
V gene: TRBV30
clone size: NA
J gene: TRBJ1-2
CDR3 DNA: TGTGCCTGGAGTCCCGGTCGTCTAGGTAGCTATGGCTACACCTTC
CDR3 protein: CAWSPGRLGSYGYTF

D gene: NA
V gene: TRBV7-9
clone size: NA
J gene: TRBJ1-1
CDR3 DNA: TGTGCCAGCAGCTTAGTACAGCTTGAAGCTTTCTTT
CDR3 protein: CASSLVQLEAFF